The 3 T cell receptor beta chains in this list originate from one sample, sequenced in a study of shared clonotypes between healthy human individuals. The assay was immunoSEQ multiplex PCR, and TCRdb's table has in-frame clones only and misses some. The data show more than 1,200,000 clones, about 98.5% seen once. The sample comprised naive CD4+ T cells sorted from blood. The sample's subset: CD45RA+ positively selected. The receptors here all came from a man younger than 45 in good health.

The V call is TRBV18, the J call TRBJ1-5, with 8 bases lining up with TRBD1. Germline assignment: CDR1 KGHSH and CDR2 LQKENI. The CDR3 extends over 16 amino acids. The V segment lost 1 base and the J segment 6 bases; nucleotides outside the gene matches: 8. The CDR3 nucleotides read TGTGCCAGCTCACCACGGGGACAGGCGCCTCCTCAGCCCCAGCATTTT. Its protein product is CASSPRGQAPPQPQHF.

This clone was detected only once. V and J are TRBV18 and TRBJ2-3; TRBD1 matches at 7 bases. CDR3 length: 16 residues. V shed 3 bases and J 1 base; nucleotides not matched to a gene: 7. Germline loops: CDR1 KGHSH, CDR2 LQKENI. The CDR3 loop is CASSPYRGLGTDTQYF. The CDR3 nucleotides read TGTGCCAGCTCACCGTACAGGGGATTGGGCACAGATACGCAGTATTTT.

The chain has TRBV5-1 and TRBJ1-2, with 11 bases lining up with TRBD1. CDR3 length: 14 amino acids. J lost 6 bases, V lost 4 bases, and 5 bases had no gene match. Germline lookup yields CDR1 SGHRS and CDR2 YFSETQ. CDR3 nucleotide sequence: TGCGCCAGCAGCCCGGACAGGGGGCGACATGGCTACACCTTC. Amino acid sequence: CASSPDRGRHGYTF.